The source of this T cell receptor (beta chain) is a study of cytomegalovirus exposure and HLA in healthy donors (dated by TCRdb to between 2016 and 2019). About the full investigation: An earlier analysis of some 620 of the donors reported about 260 Gb of sequence data and 95 million to 140 million unique TCR beta sequences obtained from around 170 million T cells. An early release that covered approximately 600 HLA-typed donors contained approximately 300 gigabases of sequencing data and tens of millions of unique TCR sequences. Among the roughly 410 genotyped donors, around 81% belonged to the genetic ancestry cluster associated with self-reported Caucasian donors. The study aimed to test whether cataloging public T cell receptors could reveal signatures of past pathogen exposure. Using immunosequencing, the study profiled T cell repertoires from roughly 650 subjects and related those repertoires to cytomegalovirus serostatus. A separate validation cohort of approximately 120 different subjects was used in addition to the roughly 720-subject first cohort. High-throughput TCR immunosequencing, statistical association of individual TCRs with disease status, and machine learning were combined to predict cytomegalovirus infection status. A later analysis re-examined previously published TCR beta repertoires from about 700 donors and added high-resolution HLA genotyping to investigate patterns of TCR occurrence. Rather than drawing on any new phenotypic data, the later analysis identified candidate immune exposures from TCR beta sequences and the way those sequences occurred across donors. An earlier analysis of fewer than 750 of the donors used high-throughput TCR beta sequencing to judge whether each TCR beta V gene segment behaved as functional or pseudogenic. Donor age, sex, ethnicity and CMV serostatus were collected together with the repertoire data. In a later genetic analysis, genome-wide SNP genotypes for about 65% of the roughly 700 donors were used, and that subset was treated as a discovery cohort. All discovery cohort repertoires had been generated using a single sequencing platform. Class I and class II HLA loci were covered by the typing at four-digit resolution. Typing coverage varied by locus: roughly 629-630 donors for A, B, C, DRB1 and DQB1; more than 500 for DQA1; nearly 610 for DPA1; around 450 for DPB1. Roughly 5 DR-DQ haplotypes were handled as single units for association and clustering, since linkage in the cohort was strong. On average, roughly 250,000 unique TCR beta nucleotide sequences were sequenced per donor among fewer than 500 genotyped donors of the cohort, with roughly 18% of those sequences being non-productive.

To note about this clone: Its antigen target is currently unknown. No base quality values were provided; no much bigger clone lies one nucleotide off.

In total, roughly 670 healthy bone marrow donors made up the cohort. Cohort members were all nominally healthy when sampled, although unrecorded immune exposures were likely present. The donor was CMV seronegative and belonged to the group of more than 300 seronegative cohort members. Every donor gave a peripheral blood sample, and the peripheral blood mononuclear cells from that sample were used for TCR beta sequencing. The Qiagen DNeasy Blood Extraction Kit was used to extract genomic DNA from the blood cell samples. Library generation was performed with the immunoSEQ multiplex PCR assay. For the multiplex PCR, a mixture combining 60 forward primers for TCR Vbeta segments and 13 reverse primers for TCR Jbeta segments was used. Amplification of the CDR3 region of rearranged TCR beta genes was performed with a multiplex PCR assay on genomic DNA. The amplified TCR beta libraries were sequenced on the Illumina HiSeq System as 87-base-pair reads. The paper's processing steps were these. A later analysis counted some 80 million unique TCR beta chains across the 650 to 800 repertoires, and around 9.9 million of these chains were shared by at least two donors. A nearest-neighbor algorithm error-corrected the raw reads and collapsed the reads into unique sequences, merging closely related sequences to remove PCR and sequencing errors. CDR3 sequences were aligned to IMGT reference sequences to assign V, D and J gene segments. Each retained sequence needed at least a six-nucleotide match to both a V gene segment and a J gene segment. Rearrangements were called productive when the CDR3 lacked stop codons and stayed in frame with V and J; all others were non-productive. Following IMGT convention, CDR3 was defined as the stretch from the second conserved V-encoded cysteine to the conserved J-encoded phenylalanine. Sequences without an unambiguous match to a single V gene segment were excluded from the earlier analysis of about 600 of the donors. In an earlier analysis of some 590 of the donors, a V segment was called functional when productive rearrangements were above 56.7%, and segregating when the standard deviation between donors exceeded 5%. A statistical classification framework was built for diagnosing cytomegalovirus status from the catalog of TCR beta chain sequences. A later analysis assigned V and J genes by comparing TCR nucleotide sequences with IMGT/GENE-DB human TR gene sequences. In a later analysis, CDR3 sequences and most-parsimonious VDJ recombination scenarios were assigned using the TCRdist pipeline. In a later analysis, each TCR beta chain was defined by its CDR3 amino acid sequence together with its V-gene family, and reads without a unique V-gene family were excluded. As a way to deal with suspected cross-contamination and a sequencing artifact, a later analysis dropped approximately 590 nucleotide sequences that were highly shared and had low generation probability. In a later analysis, a clonal expansion index for each public chain was calculated from normalized within-repertoire ranks of inferred template counts. A later analysis computed generation probabilities with a VDJ recombination model fitted to out-of-frame rearrangements, and checked the results against IGoR. In a later analysis, hypergeometric tests were used to score TCR-TCR, TCR-HLA and TCR-CMV co-occurrence, with a repertoire-size bias correction applied to TCR pairs. False discovery rates were estimated in a later analysis by permuting HLA or CMV assignments 20 times. In a later analysis, co-occurring TCRs were grouped using DBSCAN, and TCRdist sequence similarity was added for clustering within HLA-allele-positive subsets. Co-occurrence clustering excluded repertoires with fewer than 30,000 or more than 120,000 public chains, plus five with anomalous nucleotide sharing. The table comes from immuneACCESS by way of TCRdb, which keeps in-frame sequences with V and J called. Part of the clones is missing from these tables; in studies checked, under half for an unresolved V gene and the rest for unknown reasons. V and J calls and clone size come straight from that table; D and trimming were deduced from the DNA. Within this sample are some 190,000 clones, with about 80% of them counted one time only. The ten largest clones take up roughly 1.5% of the sample.

Broader findings and caveats from the paper: The classifier was reported to diagnose cytomegalovirus status with high specificity and sensitivity in both the original cohort and the validation cohort. Across donors, most TCR sequences were observed very rarely, whereas some public TCRs were present in many individuals. An earlier analysis of several hundred of the donors showed that most TCR beta V segments appeared in productive rearrangements either about 90% or about 30% of the time, which broadly matched IMGT annotations. According to a later analysis, most CMV-associated TCR beta chains appeared to be HLA-restricted, and the HLA associations seemed to be driven largely by CMV exposure. For the cohort, immune exposure information was limited to CMV serostatus. Linkage disequilibrium might explain the correlated functional status among segregating V segments, but an unknown experimental factor could not be excluded. A cluster of highly shared sequence variants was judged likely to be a technical artifact of the sequencing pipeline. When HLA alleles, especially DR and DQ, strongly co-occurred, TCR associations were difficult to assign to individual alleles. A further reported finding was that TCR beta sequences accurately predicted the HLA-A and HLA-B alleles for most subjects in the first cohort. A later analysis found that TCR association rates varied across HLA loci, with DRB1 alleles showing the most associated TCRs and HLA-C alleles the fewest. The authors suggested that the approach could potentially be generalized to other disease states and immunological phenotypes. Roughly uniform sequencing depth across donors was assumed in presence/absence analyses, although this assumption may not hold. Because some donors lacked HLA typing at each locus, the association tests relied only on the typed subset. In vitro tests confirmed that a few of the cytomegalovirus-associated TCR beta chains recognize cytomegalovirus antigens. Compared with the approximately 720-donor mean, donors in an Asian-associated ancestry cluster had fewer N-insertions in productive TCRs, according to a later genetic analysis. A later genetic analysis associated a missense DCLRE1C variant with V-gene and J-gene trimming of TCR beta chains, and an independent cohort replicated the association. Compared with equally common non-associated chains, HLA-associated TCR beta chains in a later analysis were more clonally expanded and had lower generation probabilities. In a later analysis, some 18,000 TCR beta sequences were associated with specific HLA alleles at a false discovery rate of 0.05. The cohort was sequenced for TCR beta chains only, and without alpha or paired-chain data the features that could be detected were limited. Because counts were too low, around 17 rarely observed V segments, including chromosome 9 orphons, were left out of the earlier analysis of approximately 580 of the donors. A total of 164 TCR beta chains were listed by the study as associated with cytomegalovirus. Several of the top co-occurrence clusters appeared to be linked to parvovirus B19, influenza, CMV and Epstein-Barr virus, according to a later analysis.

This clonotype originated in a man aged 18-30 years in good health and CMV-seronegative. Sequenced material: PBMCs.

The CDR3 loop reads CASSLTLSGRRHNEQFF. The DNA reads as follows: TGTGCCAGCAGCTTGACTCTTAGCGGGAGAAGGCACAATGAGCAGTTCTTC. Recombination joined TRBV11-3 with TRBJ2-1, and TRBD2 aligns with 9 junction nucleotides. Trimming removed 3 bases from V and 5 bases from J; the gene matches leave 11 bases unexplained. The germline V gene provides CDR1 SGHNT and CDR2 YENEEA. From the cysteine up to the phenylalanine, the CDR3 has a length of 17 residues. Only the CDR3 region is kept as DNA, spanning 51 bases read in frame from base 1.